The 8 T cell receptor beta chains reported below all come from one sample, sequenced in a study of graft-versus-host responses after intestinal transplantation. The antigens these receptors bind are not known. Only in-frame clones appear in the TCRdb table, and some are missing; sequencing was by immunoSEQ multiplex PCR. This sample yields roughly 89,000 clones, of which roughly 92% are seen a single time; approximately 0.17% belongs to the top ten. The material sequenced was unstimulated CD4+ T cells sorted from spleen or lymph node cells, taken before intestinal transplant. The origin of the receptors is a human donor who received an intestinal transplant.

V is TRBV30 and J is TRBJ1-5, with D hard to call. The CDR3 runs to 12 residues. CDR1 and CDR2 (germline): GTSNPN, SVGIG (reference sequence). Trimming removed 0 bases at V and 6 bases at J, with 6 bases between. This CDR3 is CAWSVNGQPQHF. The CDR3 bases are TGTGCCTGGAGTGTAAACGGTCAGCCCCAGCATTTT.

The rearrangement uses TRBV14 and TRBJ1-1; possible D gene TRBD1, 6 bases. This CDR3 has 13 amino acids. The V gene's germline CDR1 is SGHDN and CDR2 FVKESK. Trimming shortened V by 1 base and J by 8 bases, and 11 bases separated the two germline ends. This chain's CDR3 is CASSQGPGTEAFF. The DNA of the CDR3 is TGTGCCAGCAGCCAAGGGCCCGGGACAGAAGCTTTCTTT.

J is TRBJ1-1 and V is TRBV7-2; 9 bases are shared with TRBD1. Germline-derived CDR1 and CDR2 are SGHTA and FQGNSA. V lost 2 bases and J lost 0; bases outside the gene matches: 1. The CDR3 loop spans 15 amino acids. The CDR3 sequence: CASSLRQGVNTEAFF. In DNA, the CDR3 is TGTGCCAGCAGCTTACGACAGGGGGTGAACACTGAAGCTTTCTTT.

Note on this clone: This sample includes further DNA sequences coding for the same CDR3. This chain connects TRBV9 to TRBJ1-2; no firm D call. The CDR3 is 12 residues long. Trimming left V 2 bases short and J 2 bases short, with 4 bases between. Per the germline V gene, CDR1 is SGDLS and CDR2 is YYNGEE. CDR3: CASSVTNYGYTF. CDR3 DNA sequence: TGTGCCAGCAGCGTCACAAACTATGGCTACACCTTC.

The V and J genes are TRBV7-8 and TRBJ2-1, with 11 bases identical to TRBD2. The germline CDR1 and CDR2 sequences are SGHVS and FQNEAQ. The CDR3 is 15 amino acids. J lost 4 bases, V lost 1 base, and 0 bases had no gene match. CDR3 sequence (DNA): TGTGCCAGCAGCTTAGGGACTAGCGGGTACAATGAGCAGTTCTTC. Protein: CASSLGTSGYNEQFF.

This chain links TRBV11-2 with TRBJ1-2; 9 nucleotides match TRBD1. V lost 1 base and J lost 5; bases outside the gene matches: 5. CDR1 SGHAT and CDR2 FQNNGV come from the germline V gene. There are 15 residues in the CDR3. DNA for the CDR3: TGTGCCAGCAGCTTAGCCGGGACAGGGAATTATGGCTACACCTTC. This codes for CASSLAGTGNYGYTF.

The V gene is TRBV2, the J gene TRBJ1-1; D gene uncertain. The CDR3 length is 15 residues. Trimming removed 7 bases from V and 0 bases from J, with 15 bases in between. Germline V gene data show CDR1 as SNHLY and CDR2 as FYNNEI. The CDR3 nucleotides read TGTGCCAGCATTCTACGTGCGGGTATGAACACTGAAGCTTTCTTT. Its translation: CASILRAGMNTEAFF.

The chain uses TRBV7-3 and TRBJ1-1; unclear D gene. This CDR3 region has 13 residues. The germline gives CDR1 SGHTA, CDR2 FQGTGA. The V end lost 6 bases, the J end lost 0 bases, and 8 bases lay between the germline ends. CDR3 amino acids: CASSRSMNTEAFF. CDR3 nucleotides: TGTGCCAGCAGTCGGAGCATGAACACTGAAGCTTTCTTT.